The 8 T cell receptor beta chains below come from one sample, sequenced in a study of CD8+CD57+ T cells in acquired aplastic anemia. Patients who underwent sequencing had shown CD8+CD57+ cell expansion by flow cytometry. The template for TCR beta VDJ and CDR3 sequence profiling was genomic DNA. TCRdb passed the reads through MiXCR, listing each CDR3 protein once. Of about 180,000 distinct CDR3 sequences in the sample, approximately 48% were seen once. Sequencing was carried out using sorted CD4+, CD8+, or CD8+CD57+ T cells (not recorded which) from PBMCs. These receptors all come from a human donor with aplastic anemia.

The chain couples TRBV7-9 to TRBJ1-2; possibly TRBD1 for D (5 bases). This CDR3 contains 14 residues. Germline values: CDR1 SEHNR, CDR2 FQNEAQ (reference sequence). Trimming pared 2 bases from V and 6 bases from J, leaving 13 bases between. The CDR3 is CASSLSVRVNGYTF. CDR3 DNA sequence: TGTGCCAGCAGCTTATCTGTCAGGGTGAATGGCTACACCTTC.

This clonotype was observed many times. This chain joins TRBV6-4 and TRBJ2-2; 8 bases are shared with TRBD1. CDR3 length: 16 residues. The V and J ends lost 1 base and 1 base, in that order; junction bases with no gene match: 2. CDR1 and CDR2 from the germline V gene are MRHNA and SNTAGT. The CDR3 DNA follows: TGTGCCAGCAGTGACTTAGGGACAGGGAACACCGGGGAGCTGTTTTTT. Its translation: CASSDLGTGNTGELFF.

Ten or more counts support this clonotype. CDR3 in amino acids: CSATPLARETQYF. Written as DNA, the CDR3 is TGCAGTGCGACACCCCTAGCGCGAGAGACCCAGTACTTC. The chain is built from TRBV20-1 and TRBJ2-5; TRBD2 is a possible D gene (6 bases). CDR1 and CDR2 (germline): DFQATT, SNEGSKA (reference sequence). The CDR3 totals 13 residues. V lost 6 bases and J 4 bases, leaving 15 bases between the germline ends.

The chain couples TRBV19 to TRBJ1-6; TRBD1 matches at 9 bases. This CDR3 contains 14 residues. J gave up 6 bases and V 6 bases, and 3 bases lay outside the gene matches. Germline CDR1 and CDR2: LNHDA and SQIVND (reference sequence). The CDR3 nucleotides are TGTGCCAGTAGCGAACAGGGGGCTAATTCACCCCTCCACTTT. Its translation: CASSEQGANSPLHF.

This clonotype has only a few counts. The V gene is TRBV2, the J gene TRBJ2-5; D might be TRBD2 (5 bases). Trimming removed 4 bases from V and 5 bases from J, with 14 bases in between. Looked up from germline, CDR1 is SNHLY and CDR2 is FYNNEI. The CDR3 length is 14 residues. The CDR3 is CASSVSGIGETQYF. The CDR3 DNA reads as TGTGCCAGCAGTGTGTCGGGGATCGGGGAGACCCAGTACTTC.

This clonotype was observed many times. Written as DNA, the CDR3 is TGTGCCAGCAGTGAAGAGCTGAACACTGAAGCTTTCTTT. It codes for CASSEELNTEAFF. The chain is built from TRBV6-4 and TRBJ1-1, with D uncertain. The CDR3 is 13 residues long. Germline lookup yields CDR1 MRHNA and CDR2 SNTAGT. The V end was cut by 3 bases, the J end by 0 bases, with 5 bases between.

V and J are TRBV24-1 and TRBJ1-5, with TRBD1 matching 12 bases. The CDR3 contains 15 residues. Unmatched junction bases numbered 2, after V lost 4 bases and J lost 5 bases. Germline CDR1 KGHDR, CDR2 SFDVKD. The CDR3, as DNA: TGTGCCACCAGTGAGGGGACAGGGGGCTATCAGCCCCAGCATTTT. Translated: CATSEGTGGYQPQHF.

The CDR3 is CASSLALAGGTGELFF. CDR3 DNA sequence: TGTGCCAGCAGCTTAGCATTAGCGGGAGGCACCGGGGAGCTGTTTTTT. This chain connects TRBV11-1 to TRBJ2-2, with 10 positions matching TRBD2. Trimming cost V 0 bases and J 4 bases; bases outside gene matches: 2. Germline loops: CDR1 SGHAT, CDR2 FQDESV (reference sequence). This CDR3 is 16 amino acids long.